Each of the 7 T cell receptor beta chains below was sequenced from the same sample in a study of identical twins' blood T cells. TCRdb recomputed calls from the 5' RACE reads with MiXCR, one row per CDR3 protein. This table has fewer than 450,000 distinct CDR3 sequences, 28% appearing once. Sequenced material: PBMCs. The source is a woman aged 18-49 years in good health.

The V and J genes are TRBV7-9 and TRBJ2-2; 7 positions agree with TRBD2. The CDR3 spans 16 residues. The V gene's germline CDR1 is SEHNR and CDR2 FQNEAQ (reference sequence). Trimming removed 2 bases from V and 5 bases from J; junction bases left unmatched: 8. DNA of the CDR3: TGTGCCAGCAGCTTATTCGGGCTAGCGGAAACCGGGGAGCTGTTTTTT. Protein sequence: CASSLFGLAETGELFF.

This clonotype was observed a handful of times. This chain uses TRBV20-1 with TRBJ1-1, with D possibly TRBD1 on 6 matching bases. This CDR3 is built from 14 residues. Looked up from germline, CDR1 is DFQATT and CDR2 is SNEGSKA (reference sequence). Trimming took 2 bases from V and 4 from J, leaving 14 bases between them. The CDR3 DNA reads TGCAGTGCTAGACTCAGCACAGGGCGCACTGAAGCTTTCTTT. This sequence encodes CSARLSTGRTEAFF.

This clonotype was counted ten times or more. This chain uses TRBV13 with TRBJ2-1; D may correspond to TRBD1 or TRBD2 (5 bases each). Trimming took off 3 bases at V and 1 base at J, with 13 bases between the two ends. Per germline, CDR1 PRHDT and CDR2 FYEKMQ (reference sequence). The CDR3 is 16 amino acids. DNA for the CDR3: TGTGCCAGCAGCTTTGGGGACGGCCGATCCTACAATGAGCAGTTCTTC. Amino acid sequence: CASSFGDGRSYNEQFF.

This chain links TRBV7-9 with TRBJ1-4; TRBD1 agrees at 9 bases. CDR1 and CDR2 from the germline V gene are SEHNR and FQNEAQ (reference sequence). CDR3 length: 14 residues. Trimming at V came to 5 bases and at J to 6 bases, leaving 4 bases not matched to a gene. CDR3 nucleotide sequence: TGTGCCAGCAGCCCGGGACAGGGCTATGAAAAACTGTTTTTT. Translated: CASSPGQGYEKLFF. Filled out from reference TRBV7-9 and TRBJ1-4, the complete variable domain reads DTGVSQNPRHKITKRGQNVTFRCDPISEHNRLYWYRQTLGQGPEFLTYFQNEAQLEKSRLLSDRFSAERPKGSFSTLEIQRTEQGDSAMYLCASSPGQGYEKLFFGSGTQLSVL.

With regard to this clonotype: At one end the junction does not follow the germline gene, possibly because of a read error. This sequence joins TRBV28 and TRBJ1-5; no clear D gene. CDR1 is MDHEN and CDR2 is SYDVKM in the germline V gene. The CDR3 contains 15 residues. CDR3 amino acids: CASSLFGPDNHPQHF. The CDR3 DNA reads TGTGCCAGCAGTTTATTCGGTCCAGATAATCATCCCCAGCATTTT. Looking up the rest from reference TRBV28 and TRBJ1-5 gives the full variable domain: DVKVTQSSRYLVKRTGEKVFLECVQDMDHENMFWYRQDPGLGLRLIYFSYDVKMKEKGDIPEGYSVSREKKERFSLILESASTNQTSMYLCASSLFGPDNHPQHFGDGTRLSIL.

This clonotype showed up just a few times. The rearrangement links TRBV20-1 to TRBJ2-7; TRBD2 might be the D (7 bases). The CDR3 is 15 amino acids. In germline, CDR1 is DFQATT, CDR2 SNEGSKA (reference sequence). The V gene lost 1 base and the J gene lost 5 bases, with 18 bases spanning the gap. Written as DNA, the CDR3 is TGCAGTGCTAGAGCCCAGGAGGGGGGGATCCACGAGCAGTACTTC. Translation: CSARAQEGGIHEQYF.

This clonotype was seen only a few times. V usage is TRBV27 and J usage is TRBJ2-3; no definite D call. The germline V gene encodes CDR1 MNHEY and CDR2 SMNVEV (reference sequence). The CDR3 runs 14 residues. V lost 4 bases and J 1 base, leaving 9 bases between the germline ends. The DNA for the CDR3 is TGTGCCAGCAGTTGGATCGAGGGCACAGATACGCAGTATTTT. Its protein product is CASSWIEGTDTQYF.